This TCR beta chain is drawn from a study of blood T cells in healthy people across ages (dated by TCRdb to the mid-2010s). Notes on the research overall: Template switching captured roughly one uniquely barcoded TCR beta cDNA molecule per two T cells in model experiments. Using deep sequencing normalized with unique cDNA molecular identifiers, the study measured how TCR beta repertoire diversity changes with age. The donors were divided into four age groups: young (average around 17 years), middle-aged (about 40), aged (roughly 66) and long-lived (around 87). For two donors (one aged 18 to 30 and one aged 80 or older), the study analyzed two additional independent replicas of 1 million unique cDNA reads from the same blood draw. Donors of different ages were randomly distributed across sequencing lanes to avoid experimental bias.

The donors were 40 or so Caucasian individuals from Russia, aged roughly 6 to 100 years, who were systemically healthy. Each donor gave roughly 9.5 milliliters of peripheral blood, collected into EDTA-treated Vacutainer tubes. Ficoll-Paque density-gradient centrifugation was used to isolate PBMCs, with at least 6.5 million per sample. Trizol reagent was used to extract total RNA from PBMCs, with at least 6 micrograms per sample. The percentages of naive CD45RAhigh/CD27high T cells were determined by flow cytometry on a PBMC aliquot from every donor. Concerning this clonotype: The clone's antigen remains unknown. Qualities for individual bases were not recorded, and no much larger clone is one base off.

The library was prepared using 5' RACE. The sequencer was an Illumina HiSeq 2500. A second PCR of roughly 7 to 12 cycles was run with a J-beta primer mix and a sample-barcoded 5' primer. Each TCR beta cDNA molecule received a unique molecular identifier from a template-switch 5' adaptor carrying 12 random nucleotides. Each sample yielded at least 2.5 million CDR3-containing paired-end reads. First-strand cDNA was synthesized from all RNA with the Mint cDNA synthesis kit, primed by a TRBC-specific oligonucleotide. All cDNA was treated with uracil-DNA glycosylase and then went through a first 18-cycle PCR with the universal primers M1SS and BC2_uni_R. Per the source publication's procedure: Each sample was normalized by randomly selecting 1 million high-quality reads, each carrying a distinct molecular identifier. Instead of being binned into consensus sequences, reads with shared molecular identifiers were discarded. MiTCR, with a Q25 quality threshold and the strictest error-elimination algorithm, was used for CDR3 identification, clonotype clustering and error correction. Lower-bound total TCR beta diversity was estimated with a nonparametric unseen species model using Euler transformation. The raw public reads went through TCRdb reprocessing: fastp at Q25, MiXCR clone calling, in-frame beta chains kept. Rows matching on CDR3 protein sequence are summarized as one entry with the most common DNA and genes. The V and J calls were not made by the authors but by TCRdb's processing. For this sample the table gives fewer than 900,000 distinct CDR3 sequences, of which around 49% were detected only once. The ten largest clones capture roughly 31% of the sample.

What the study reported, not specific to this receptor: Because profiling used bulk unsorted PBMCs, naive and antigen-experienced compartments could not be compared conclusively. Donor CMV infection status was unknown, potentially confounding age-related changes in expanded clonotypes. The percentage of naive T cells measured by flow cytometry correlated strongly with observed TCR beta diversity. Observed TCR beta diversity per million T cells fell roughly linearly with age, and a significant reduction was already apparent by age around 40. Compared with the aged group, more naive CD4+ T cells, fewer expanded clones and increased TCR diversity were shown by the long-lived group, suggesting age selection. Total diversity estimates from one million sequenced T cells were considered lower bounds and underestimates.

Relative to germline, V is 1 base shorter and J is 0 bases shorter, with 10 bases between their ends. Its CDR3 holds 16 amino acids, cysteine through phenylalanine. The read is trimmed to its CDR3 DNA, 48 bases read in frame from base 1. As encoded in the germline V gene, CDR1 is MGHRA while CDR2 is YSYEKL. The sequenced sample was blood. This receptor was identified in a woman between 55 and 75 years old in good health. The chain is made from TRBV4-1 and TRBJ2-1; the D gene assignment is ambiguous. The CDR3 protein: CASSQVGRSSYNEQFF. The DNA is TGCGCCAGCAGCCAAGTTGGTAGGAGCTCCTACAATGAGCAGTTCTTC.